This is a list of T cell receptor beta chains from one sample in a study of blood T cell repertoires in COVID-19. The protocol was immunoSEQ multiplex PCR, while the TCRdb copy is restricted to in-frame clones and leaves out a portion. Of roughly 150,000 clones listed, about 80% were seen once; the top ten hold about 1.5%. The sample was PBMCs or T cells enriched from blood (not recorded which). All receptors come from a woman aged 18-29 years who had been exposed to COVID-19. CDR3s include the opening cysteine and the closing phenylalanine or tryptophan. The order of the fields is D gene, V gene, clone size, J gene, CDR3 DNA, CDR3 protein. The D gene is left open where the match is weak. Expanded clones are given a class, and other clones once, few, many or no size at all.

d_gene: TRBD1; v_gene: TRBV24-1; abundance: .; j_gene: TRBJ2-1; CDR3nt: TGTGCCACCAGTGTTGGGGCAGGGGGCTCCGATGAGCAGTTCTTC; CDR3aa: CATSVGAGGSDEQFF
d_gene: TRBD2; v_gene: TRBV7-2; abundance: .; j_gene: TRBJ2-2; CDR3nt: TGTGCCAGCAGCTTCCCAGCGGGAGGGCTGGCCGGGGAGCTGTTTTTT; CDR3aa: CASSFPAGGLAGELFF
d_gene: .; v_gene: TRBV6-5; abundance: few; j_gene: TRBJ1-1; CDR3nt: TGTGCCAGCACCAAGGCGGGGAACACTGAAGCTTTCTTT; CDR3aa: CASTKAGNTEAFF
d_gene: TRBD2; v_gene: TRBV7-2; abundance: .; j_gene: TRBJ2-7; CDR3nt: TGTGCCAGCAGCTCTAGCGGGGCCTACGAGCAGTACTTC; CDR3aa: CASSSSGAYEQYF
d_gene: TRBD2; v_gene: TRBV11-1; abundance: .; j_gene: TRBJ2-5; CDR3nt: TGTGCCAGCAGCTCTACTAGCGGGAGCGTCCAAGAGACCCAGTACTTC; CDR3aa: CASSSTSGSVQETQYF
d_gene: TRBD1; v_gene: TRBV18; abundance: once; j_gene: TRBJ1-1; CDR3nt: TGTGCCAGCTCACCGGGACAGGTGATCACTGAAGCTTTCTTT; CDR3aa: CASSPGQVITEAFF
d_gene: .; v_gene: TRBV10-3; abundance: .; j_gene: TRBJ1-5; CDR3nt: TGTGCCATCAGCCCCGGTGGGCCCCAGCATTTT; CDR3aa: CAISPGGPQHF
d_gene: .; v_gene: TRBV7-8; abundance: .; j_gene: TRBJ1-5; CDR3nt: TGTGCCAGCAGCTTACTTCGCGGAGGGCCGAGCAATCAGCCCCAGCATTTT; CDR3aa: CASSLLRGGPSNQPQHF
d_gene: .; v_gene: TRBV27; abundance: .; j_gene: TRBJ1-6; CDR3nt: TGTGCCAGCAGTTTATCTCAGGGAACCTATAATTCACCCCTCCACTTT; CDR3aa: CASSLSQGTYNSPLHF
d_gene: TRBD1; v_gene: TRBV19; abundance: .; j_gene: TRBJ2-7; CDR3nt: TGTGCCAGTAGTAGAGCGCCAGGGACAGGGGCTTTCCACGAGCAGTACTTC; CDR3aa: CASSRAPGTGAFHEQYF
d_gene: TRBD1; v_gene: TRBV18; abundance: .; j_gene: TRBJ1-2; CDR3nt: TGTGCCAGCTCACCAGGGACAGGGGGCCACTATGGCTACACCTTC; CDR3aa: CASSPGTGGHYGYTF
d_gene: .; v_gene: TRBV11-2; abundance: .; j_gene: TRBJ2-4; CDR3nt: TGTGCCAGCAGCCCGAGTCAAATCGGGGTCATTCAGTACTTC; CDR3aa: CASSPSQIGVIQYF
d_gene: TRBD1; v_gene: TRBV6-4; abundance: .; j_gene: TRBJ2-5; CDR3nt: TGTGCCAGCAGTGACACGCCGGGACAGCAAGAGACCCAGTACTTC; CDR3aa: CASSDTPGQQETQYF
d_gene: TRBD2; v_gene: TRBV9; abundance: .; j_gene: TRBJ2-7; CDR3nt: TGTGCCAGCAGCGTAGAGCCTAGCGGGGCCTTAAGGGAGCAGTACTTC; CDR3aa: CASSVEPSGALREQYF
d_gene: TRBD2; v_gene: TRBV7-9; abundance: .; j_gene: TRBJ2-2; CDR3nt: TGTGCCCCAACCCTACCTAGCGGGAGCTCCGGGGAGCTGTTTTTT; CDR3aa: CAPTLPSGSSGELFF
d_gene: .; v_gene: TRBV2; abundance: .; j_gene: TRBJ2-7; CDR3nt: TGTGCCAGCATCCTTAAGGGGTCCGAGCAGTACTTC; CDR3aa: CASILKGSEQYF
d_gene: TRBD2; v_gene: TRBV27; abundance: .; j_gene: TRBJ2-1; CDR3nt: TGTGCCAGCAGCCCACTAGCGGGAGATGAGCAGTTCTTC; CDR3aa: CASSPLAGDEQFF
d_gene: .; v_gene: TRBV11-2; abundance: .; j_gene: TRBJ1-4; CDR3nt: TGTGCCAGCAGCTTAGACGGTGCAACTAATGAAAAACTGTTTTTT; CDR3aa: CASSLDGATNEKLFF
d_gene: .; v_gene: TRBV27; abundance: .; j_gene: TRBJ1-5; CDR3nt: TGTGCCAGCAGTACACAGGGTCTGCTCAATCAGCCCCAGCATTTT; CDR3aa: CASSTQGLLNQPQHF
d_gene: .; v_gene: TRBV12-3/TRBV12-4; abundance: .; j_gene: TRBJ2-3; CDR3nt: TGTGCCAGCCGTTCAGTAGATACGCAGTATTTT; CDR3aa: CASRSVDTQYF
d_gene: TRBD2; v_gene: TRBV30; abundance: .; j_gene: TRBJ2-3; CDR3nt: TGTGCCTGGAGTGGACTAGCGGGAGGCACAGATACGCAGTATTTT; CDR3aa: CAWSGLAGGTDTQYF
d_gene: .; v_gene: TRBV4-2; abundance: once; j_gene: TRBJ2-1; CDR3nt: TGTGCCAGCAGCATGCCTTGGACTACCTTCTACAATGAGCAGTTCTTC; CDR3aa: CASSMPWTTFYNEQFF
d_gene: .; v_gene: TRBV20-1; abundance: .; j_gene: TRBJ1-1; CDR3nt: TGCAGTGCTAGTCTTCCCGGGAAGGGCGCTTTCTTT; CDR3aa: CSASLPGKGAFF
d_gene: .; v_gene: TRBV4-3; abundance: .; j_gene: TRBJ1-5; CDR3nt: TGCGCCAGCAGCCCGGGACCGGGAGGCAATCAGCCCCAGCATTTT; CDR3aa: CASSPGPGGNQPQHF
d_gene: TRBD2; v_gene: TRBV18; abundance: .; j_gene: TRBJ2-3; CDR3nt: TGTGCCAGCTCCCCAAACATGGGGGGGAGGACAGATACGCAGTATTTT; CDR3aa: CASSPNMGGRTDTQYF
d_gene: TRBD1; v_gene: TRBV29-1; abundance: .; j_gene: TRBJ2-2; CDR3nt: TGCAGCGTGACAGGGGCTTACACCGGGGAGCTGTTTTTT; CDR3aa: CSVTGAYTGELFF
d_gene: .; v_gene: TRBV7-2; abundance: .; j_gene: TRBJ2-3; CDR3nt: TGTGCCAGCAGCGCGAGGGGGGGAAGCACAGATACGCAGTATTTT; CDR3aa: CASSARGGSTDTQYF
d_gene: TRBD2; v_gene: TRBV7-2; abundance: .; j_gene: TRBJ2-1; CDR3nt: TGTGCCAGCAGCCCTAGGACTAGCGGGACGATTGGGGAGCAGTTCTTC; CDR3aa: CASSPRTSGTIGEQFF
d_gene: TRBD1; v_gene: TRBV6-1; abundance: .; j_gene: TRBJ2-7; CDR3nt: TGTGCCAGCAGTGGAGACCCCGGACAGGGGAGAGGCGAGCAGTACTTC; CDR3aa: CASSGDPGQGRGEQYF
d_gene: .; v_gene: TRBV7-3; abundance: .; j_gene: TRBJ2-3; CDR3nt: TGTGCCAGCAGCCAAAACCCGAGTACTAGCACAGATACGCAGTATTTT; CDR3aa: CASSQNPSTSTDTQYF
d_gene: TRBD2; v_gene: TRBV19; abundance: .; j_gene: TRBJ2-2; CDR3nt: TGTGCCAGTCATCGGGGACTAGCGGGAGGGCCGGACACCGGGGAGCTGTTTTTT; CDR3aa: CASHRGLAGGPDTGELFF
d_gene: .; v_gene: TRBV4-2; abundance: .; j_gene: TRBJ2-2; CDR3nt: TGTGCCAGCAGCCAAGGTGAAGGAGAGGTCGGGGAGCTGTTTTTT; CDR3aa: CASSQGEGEVGELFF
d_gene: .; v_gene: TRBV28; abundance: once; j_gene: TRBJ1-5; CDR3nt: TGTGCCAGCAGTACACAGGGCAATCAGCCCCAGCATTTT; CDR3aa: CASSTQGNQPQHF
d_gene: .; v_gene: TRBV28; abundance: .; j_gene: TRBJ1-2; CDR3nt: TGTGCCAGCTACCTAGCTAACTATGGCTACACCTTC; CDR3aa: CASYLANYGYTF
d_gene: .; v_gene: TRBV2; abundance: .; j_gene: TRBJ2-3; CDR3nt: TGTGCCAGCAGACTGACAGACCTTAGCACAGATACGCAGTATTTT; CDR3aa: CASRLTDLSTDTQYF
d_gene: .; v_gene: TRBV5-1; abundance: .; j_gene: TRBJ2-3; CDR3nt: TGCGCCAGCAGCCACCGGACTAGCACAGATACGCAGTATTTT; CDR3aa: CASSHRTSTDTQYF
d_gene: .; v_gene: TRBV27; abundance: .; j_gene: TRBJ2-7; CDR3nt: TGTGCCAGCAGTCTTCACTCATCCTACGAGCAGTACTTC; CDR3aa: CASSLHSSYEQYF
d_gene: TRBD1; v_gene: TRBV2; abundance: .; j_gene: TRBJ2-5; CDR3nt: TGTGCCAGCAGCAAAGACAGGGAAGGAGAGACCCAGTACTTC; CDR3aa: CASSKDREGETQYF
d_gene: .; v_gene: TRBV20-1; abundance: .; j_gene: TRBJ2-1; CDR3nt: TGCAGTGCTAGGGGGCCTACCCAATTCTTC; CDR3aa: CSARGPTQFF
d_gene: TRBD2; v_gene: TRBV28; abundance: once; j_gene: TRBJ2-7; CDR3nt: TGTGCCAGCAGCTTTAGCGGGCTGTACGAGCAGTACTTC; CDR3aa: CASSFSGLYEQYF
d_gene: .; v_gene: TRBV25-1; abundance: many; j_gene: TRBJ1-2; CDR3nt: TGTGCCAGCAGTCGAGGCCAGGGTATTACCTACGGCTACACCTTC; CDR3aa: CASSRGQGITYGYTF
d_gene: .; v_gene: TRBV19; abundance: .; j_gene: TRBJ1-6; CDR3nt: TGTGCCAGTACCGTGGGAGGCTCCTATAATTCACCCCTCCACTTT; CDR3aa: CASTVGGSYNSPLHF
d_gene: .; v_gene: TRBV18; abundance: .; j_gene: TRBJ1-1; CDR3nt: TGTGCCAGCTCACCATCAAACCCCCAGGTGAACACTGAAGCTTTCTTT; CDR3aa: CASSPSNPQVNTEAFF
d_gene: TRBD1; v_gene: TRBV12-5; abundance: .; j_gene: TRBJ2-7; CDR3nt: TGTGCTAGTGGCACGGGGACAGGGATCTACGAGCAGTACTTC; CDR3aa: CASGTGTGIYEQYF
d_gene: .; v_gene: TRBV5-1; abundance: .; j_gene: TRBJ2-1; CDR3nt: TGCGCCAGCAGCTTGGGTCACGGGAATGAGCAGTTCTTC; CDR3aa: CASSLGHGNEQFF
d_gene: .; v_gene: TRBV18; abundance: .; j_gene: TRBJ1-2; CDR3nt: TGTGCCAGCTCACCAAGTTTGAACGGGTTTGGCTACACCTTC; CDR3aa: CASSPSLNGFGYTF
d_gene: TRBD1; v_gene: TRBV5-5; abundance: once; j_gene: TRBJ2-7; CDR3nt: TGTGCCAGCAGTTCGGACAGGCCTATCTACGAGCAGTACTTC; CDR3aa: CASSSDRPIYEQYF
d_gene: TRBD2; v_gene: TRBV19; abundance: once; j_gene: TRBJ2-1; CDR3nt: TGTGCCAGTAGTATCGGACTAGGCAATTATAATGAGCAGTTCTTC; CDR3aa: CASSIGLGNYNEQFF
d_gene: TRBD2; v_gene: TRBV11-2; abundance: .; j_gene: TRBJ2-5; CDR3nt: TGTGCCAGCAGCCTCCTAGCGGGAGGGCCGGAGACCCAGTACTTC; CDR3aa: CASSLLAGGPETQYF
d_gene: TRBD1; v_gene: TRBV6-5; abundance: .; j_gene: TRBJ2-2; CDR3nt: TGTGCCAGCAGTTCACTTGGACAGGGGCCCGTCGGGGAGCTGTTTTTT; CDR3aa: CASSSLGQGPVGELFF
d_gene: .; v_gene: TRBV5-5; abundance: .; j_gene: TRBJ2-6; CDR3nt: TGTGCCAGCAGCTTAGGAGCTCCTGGGGCCAACGTCCTGACTTTC; CDR3aa: CASSLGAPGANVLTF
d_gene: .; v_gene: TRBV27; abundance: .; j_gene: TRBJ1-5; CDR3nt: TGTGCCAGCCGCCAAGAGGGGGGGCAGGGCAATCAGCCCCAGCATTTT; CDR3aa: CASRQEGGQGNQPQHF